One sample yielded the 32 T cell receptor beta chains listed below, sequenced in a study of control samples from healthy donors and cancer patients. The assay was immunoSEQ multiplex PCR, and TCRdb's table has in-frame clones only and misses some. Of 75,000 to 100,000 clones listed, roughly 90% are singletons. The material sequenced was blood. The receptors derive from a human donor in good health. The donor label of this sample is uncertain.

The V and J genes are TRBV4-2 and TRBJ2-7; 7 positions match TRBD2. J was trimmed by 0 bases and V by 3 bases; bases with no gene match: 8. This CDR3 has 16 amino acids. Germline V gives CDR1 LGHNA, CDR2 YNFKEQ. This CDR3 is CASSQSGTTYSYEQYF. The CDR3 nucleotides are TGTGCCAGCAGCCAGTCCGGGACTACCTACTCCTACGAGCAGTACTTC.

The chain employs TRBV5-1 and TRBJ2-3; 8 nucleotides agree with TRBD1. The V gene end was trimmed by 1 base and the J gene end by 2 bases; junction bases not matched to a gene: 6. This CDR3 has 16 residues. CDR1 and CDR2 (germline): SGHRS, YFSETQ. CDR3 in DNA: TGCGCCAGCAGCTTGTCAGGGGGCTTATACACAGATACGCAGTATTTT. This gives the protein CASSLSGGLYTDTQYF. The whole variable domain, filled in from reference TRBV5-1 and TRBJ2-3, reads KAGVTQTPRYLIKTRGQQVTLSCSPISGHRSVSWYQQTPGQGLQFLFEYFSETQRNKGNFPGRFSGRQFSNSRSEMNVSTLELGDSALYLCASSLSGGLYTDTQYFGPGTRLTVL.

This clone was observed once. This chain uses TRBV14 with TRBJ2-5; weak D call: TRBD2 (6 bases). This CDR3 is built from 13 residues. Trimming pared 4 bases from V and 5 bases from J, leaving 11 bases between. Per the germline V gene, CDR1 is SGHDN and CDR2 is FVKESK. This chain's CDR3 is CASSRGLWETQYF. The CDR3 DNA sequence: TGTGCCAGCAGCCGGGGACTTTGGGAGACCCAGTACTTC.

Only one count was recorded for this clone. The chain combines TRBV2 with TRBJ1-2; TRBD1 matches 7 bases. V lost 0 bases to trimming and J lost 3 bases; unmatched junction nucleotides: 10. The CDR3 has 17 residues. Germline V gene data show CDR1 as SNHLY and CDR2 as FYNNEI. CDR3 DNA: TGTGCCAGCAGTGAAGCGCCCCTCGTCGGGACAGACTATGGCTACACCTTC. Translating gives CASSEAPLVGTDYGYTF. Full variable domain (outside the CDR3, taken from reference TRBV2 and TRBJ1-2): EPEVTQTPSHQVTQMGQEVILRCVPISNHLYFYWYRQILGQKVEFLVSFYNNEISEKSEIFDDQFSVERPDGSNFTLKIRSTKLEDSAMYFCASSEAPLVGTDYGYTFGSGTRLTVV.

The chain recombines TRBV27 with TRBJ2-2; 10 bases agree with TRBD1. The CDR3 totals 18 residues. V shed 3 bases and J 6 bases; nucleotides not matched to a gene: 13. Germline loops: CDR1 MNHEY, CDR2 SMNVEV (reference sequence). The CDR3 DNA reads as TGTGCCAGCAGTTTCCATCGGACAGGGGGTTCGTCGGCCGGGGAGCTGTTTTTT. Encoded protein: CASSFHRTGGSSAGELFF.

The chain has TRBV6-5 and TRBJ1-2, with 11 positions matching TRBD1. CDR3 length: 15 residues. Looked up from germline, CDR1 is MNHEY and CDR2 is SVGAGI. The trim removed 6 bases at V and 4 bases at J, leaving 7 bases unmatched. Written as DNA, the CDR3 is TGTGCCAGCAGACAAGGGACAGGGGGTTCCTATGGCTACACCTTC. Amino acids: CASRQGTGGSYGYTF.

The chain uses TRBV4-3 and TRBJ1-3; D may be TRBD1 (6 bases). With 2 bases removed from V and 2 bases from J, the gap between germline ends came to 16 bases. The germline CDR1 and CDR2 sequences are LGHNA and YSLEER. This CDR3 comprises 17 residues. CDR3 in amino acids: CASSQNIQGSAGNTIYF. The CDR3 nucleotides are TGCGCCAGCAGCCAAAATATACAGGGAAGTGCTGGAAACACCATATATTTT.

CDR3 DNA: TGTGCCAGCAGCTCCCCCCTAGGGGGCTTTTTGAACACTGAAGCTTTCTTT. This sequence encodes CASSSPLGGFLNTEAFF. The V and J genes are TRBV11-2 and TRBJ1-1, with 7 bases matching TRBD1. This CDR3 spans 17 amino acids. CDR1 is SGHAT, CDR2 FQNNGV, per germline. J was trimmed by 0 bases and V by 4 bases; bases with no gene match: 11.

The CDR3 loop reads CASSLAFGQGANEKLFF. The CDR3 nucleotides read TGTGCCAGCAGCTTGGCCTTTGGACAGGGGGCTAATGAAAAACTGTTTTTT. The chain couples TRBV5-5 to TRBJ1-4; 10 nucleotides align to TRBD1. The V gene's germline CDR1 is SGHKS and CDR2 YYEKEE (reference sequence). The CDR3 has 17 amino acids. Trimming took 0 bases from V and 3 from J; bases not matched to a gene: 5.

The chain uses TRBV5-5 and TRBJ1-2; TRBD1 agrees at 10 bases. Trimming cost V 1 base and J 5 bases; bases outside gene matches: 11. The germline CDR1 and CDR2 sequences are SGHKS and YYEKEE (reference sequence). This CDR3 spans 17 amino acids. The DNA for the CDR3 is TGTGCCAGCAGCTTGTGGGGACAGGGGACGCTGGGATATGGCTACACCTTC. Translated, it gives CASSLWGQGTLGYGYTF. Full variable domain (rest looked up from reference TRBV5-5 and TRBJ1-2): DAGVTQSPTHLIKTRGQQVTLRCSPISGHKSVSWYQQVLGQGPQFIFQYYEKEERGRGNFPDRFSARQFPNYSSELNVNALLLGDSALYLCASSLWGQGTLGYGYTFGSGTRLTVV.

This sequence joins TRBV25-1 and TRBJ2-7, with 7 bases aligning to TRBD2. The CDR3 consists of 15 residues. Germline V gene data show CDR1 as MGHDK and CDR2 as SYGVNS. The J segment lost 2 bases and the V segment lost 4 bases, leaving 8 bases of the junction unmatched. The CDR3 protein is CASSVWGGNAYEQYF. As DNA, the CDR3 is TGTGCCAGCAGTGTATGGGGGGGGAATGCCTACGAGCAGTACTTC.

This sequence joins TRBV2 and TRBJ1-6, with a tentative D call TRBD1 (5 bases). Germline CDR1 reads SNHLY; CDR2 reads FYNNEI. V was trimmed by 3 bases and J by 7 bases, leaving 13 bases between them. The CDR3 length is 15 residues. Here the CDR3 DNA reads TGTGCCAGCAGTGATGTTCAGGGATCAAATTCACCCCTCCACTTT. Its translation: CASSDVQGSNSPLHF.

This rearrangement joins TRBV11-2 to TRBJ1-1; 7 bases fit TRBD1. V was clipped by 5 bases and J by 14 bases; unmatched bases: 14. This CDR3 spans 13 amino acids. The V gene's germline CDR1 is SGHAT and CDR2 FQNNGV. CDR3 sequence reads: CASSPGGGQLIFF. The CDR3 DNA reads as TGTGCCAGCAGCCCAGGGGGGGGACAGTTGATCTTCTTT.

The CDR3 region is CASSVAQGWGEKLFF. The DNA of the CDR3 is TGTGCCAGCAGCGTAGCTCAGGGGTGGGGTGAAAAACTGTTTTTT. The gene calls are TRBV9 and TRBJ1-4, with D possibly matching TRBD1 (6 bases). Germline V lookup: CDR1 SGDLS, CDR2 YYNGEE. Trimming shortened V by 0 bases and J by 7 bases, and 13 bases separated the two germline ends. The CDR3 loop spans 15 amino acids.

A word on this clone: Its ends do not fully match the called genes, so a read error is possible. The identical CDR3 is also encoded by other nucleotide sequences in the sample. CDR3 sequence: CASSYVGKGTDTQYF. The CDR3 nucleotides read TGTGCCAGCAGTTACGTGGGAAAGGGCACAGATACACAGTATTTT. The V gene is TRBV6-2 or TRBV6-3, the J gene TRBJ2-3; D gene uncertain. CDR3 length equals 15 residues. The germline CDR1 and CDR2 sequences are MNHEY and SVGEGT.

V gene TRBV10-3 combines with J gene TRBJ1-2; 8 bases align to TRBD1. The germline V gene has CDR1 ENHRY and CDR2 SYGVKD. Germline trimming cut 8 bases from V and 5 bases from J; bases unmatched to any gene: 7. This CDR3 region has 13 residues. CDR3 region: CAIAQGQDYGYTF. The CDR3, as DNA: TGTGCCATCGCCCAGGGACAGGATTATGGCTACACCTTC.

The rearrangement uses TRBV5-5 and TRBJ2-5, with TRBD2 matching over 10 bases. CDR3 length: 16 amino acids. Germline CDR1 is SGHKS and CDR2 is YYEKEE (reference sequence). V shed 3 bases and J 3 bases; nucleotides not matched to a gene: 8. The CDR3 sequence: CASSSGLAAQKETQYF. The CDR3, as DNA: TGTGCCAGCAGCTCTGGACTAGCGGCCCAAAAAGAGACCCAGTACTTC.

The chain uses TRBV5-5 and TRBJ2-7, with D perhaps matching TRBD2 (6 bases). The CDR3 contains 15 residues. V lost 1 base and J lost 3, with 14 bases in between. Germline assignment: CDR1 SGHKS and CDR2 YYEKEE (reference sequence). CDR3 residues: CASSLSGGLIYEQYF. For the CDR3, the DNA is TGTGCCAGCAGCTTGTCCGGGGGTTTGATCTACGAGCAGTACTTC.

This CDR3 is CASSLPTGNTEAFF. The CDR3 bases are TGTGCCAGCAGCTTACCGACAGGGAACACTGAAGCTTTCTTT. The genes are TRBV7-8 and TRBJ1-1; TRBD1 might be the D (6 bases). V gave up 2 bases and J gave up 1 base, with 8 bases separating them. CDR1 SGHVS and CDR2 FQNEAQ come from the germline V gene. The CDR3 runs to 14 residues.

The V gene is TRBV11-2, the J gene TRBJ1-2; D perhaps matches TRBD1 (5 bases). V dropped 3 bases and J dropped 6 bases, with 11 bases sitting between them. The CDR3 loop spans 13 amino acids. Per the germline V gene, CDR1 is SGHAT and CDR2 is FQNNGV. CDR3 residues: CASSFRDRDGYTF. CDR3 DNA sequence: TGTGCCAGCAGCTTCAGGGATCGGGATGGCTACACCTTC.

The chain employs TRBV19 and TRBJ1-6; 7 bases match TRBD1. J lost 6 bases, V lost 5 bases, and 7 bases had no gene match. CDR1 LNHDA and CDR2 SQIVND come from the germline V gene (reference sequence). The CDR3 loop spans 15 amino acids. CDR3 bases: TGTGCCAGTAGTCCCTCCAGGGGGTTTAATTCACCCCTCCACTTT. Protein: CASSPSRGFNSPLHF.

This chain links TRBV2 with TRBJ1-5, with TRBD1 matching 9 bases. The V segment lost 6 bases and the J segment 2 bases; nucleotides outside the gene matches: 11. In germline, CDR1 is SNHLY, CDR2 FYNNEI. The CDR3 is made up of 17 amino acids. The CDR3 DNA reads as TGTGCCAGCAGCGCCGGGACAGGGTTTTTCGGCAATCAGCCCCAGCATTTT. This translates into CASSAGTGFFGNQPQHF. Full variable domain (rest looked up from reference TRBV2 and TRBJ1-5): EPEVTQTPSHQVTQMGQEVILRCVPISNHLYFYWYRQILGQKVEFLVSFYNNEISEKSEIFDDQFSVERPDGSNFTLKIRSTKLEDSAMYFCASSAGTGFFGNQPQHFGDGTRLSIL.

V usage is TRBV2 and J usage is TRBJ1-2; possible D gene TRBD1, 5 bases. The CDR3 totals 9 residues. The germline V gene has CDR1 SNHLY and CDR2 FYNNEI. CDR3 loop: CAAGDGYTF. The CDR3 nucleotides are TGTGCAGCGGGGGACGGCTACACCTTC.

The gene calls are TRBV6-5 and TRBJ1-2, with 7 nucleotides matching TRBD1. Trimming took 6 bases from V and 4 from J; bases not matched to a gene: 11. This CDR3 has 15 amino acids. The germline V gene has CDR1 MNHEY and CDR2 SVGAGI. This CDR3 is CASSPRQGGVYGYTF. The CDR3 DNA sequence: TGTGCCAGCAGCCCCCGGCAGGGGGGAGTCTATGGCTACACCTTC.

The chain uses TRBV30 and TRBJ1-2; no reliable D call. The CDR3 sequence is 13 residues long. Germline CDR1 reads GTSNPN; CDR2 reads SVGIG (reference sequence). Trimming took 8 bases from V and 8 from J, leaving 21 bases between them. The CDR3 DNA is TGTGCCACCCCAATTGACGAGGGAAACGGCTACACCTTC. Its translation: CATPIDEGNGYTF.

The J gene is TRBJ1-1, the V gene TRBV6-5; TRBD1 is a possible D gene (5 bases). The CDR3 sequence is 14 residues long. The V end was cut by 0 bases, the J end by 4 bases, with 9 bases between. CDR1 is MNHEY and CDR2 is SVGAGI in the germline V gene. In nucleotides, the CDR3 is TGTGCCAGCAGTTACTCCCCAGGGAGCACTGAAGCTTTCTTT. It codes for CASSYSPGSTEAFF.

The CDR3, as DNA: TGTGCCAGCAGCTTAGGCACTATATACAGGGCAGGGGAACCTTACGAGCAGTACTTC. This codes for CASSLGTIYRAGEPYEQYF. The chain joins TRBV11-2 to TRBJ2-7; weak D call: TRBD1 (6 bases). Germline V gene data show CDR1 as SGHAT and CDR2 as FQNNGV. The CDR3 is made up of 19 amino acids. V dropped 1 base and J dropped 4 bases, with 26 bases sitting between them.

This clone was seen a single time. Distinct nucleotide sequences in the sample also encode this CDR3. J is TRBJ1-2 and V is TRBV12-3 or TRBV12-4, with 7 bases that match TRBD1. The V segment lost 5 bases and the J segment 5 bases; nucleotides outside the gene matches: 5. CDR3 size: 13 residues. The CDR3 reads CASSLRTGYGYTF. The CDR3 coding sequence is TGTGCCAGCAGTCTTCGGACAGGTTATGGCTACACCTTC.

The chain uses TRBV13 and TRBJ1-3; no clear D gene. The CDR3 is 16 amino acids. The V gene's germline CDR1 is PRHDT and CDR2 FYEKMQ (reference sequence). V lost 0 bases and J lost 0, with 9 bases in between. The CDR3, as DNA: TGTGCCAGCAGCTTAGGGGACGCCTACTCTGGAAACACCATATATTTT. This gives the protein CASSLGDAYSGNTIYF. Full variable domain (missing parts from reference TRBV13 and TRBJ1-3): AAGVIQSPRHLIKEKRETATLKCYPIPRHDTVYWYQQGPGQDPQFLISFYEKMQSDKGSIPDRFSAQQFSDYHSELNMSSLELGDSALYFCASSLGDAYSGNTIYFGEGSWLTVV.

The rearrangement joins TRBV4-1 to TRBJ1-5; tentative D call: TRBD1 (6 bases). The CDR3 has 16 residues. V gave up 0 bases and J gave up 0 bases, with 9 bases separating them. Germline-derived CDR1 and CDR2 are MGHRA and YSYEKL. In DNA, the CDR3 is TGCGCCAGCAGCCAAGAGTCAGGGGTTAGCAATCAGCCCCAGCATTTT. Its protein is CASSQESGVSNQPQHF.

J is TRBJ2-6 and V is TRBV10-3; tentative D call: TRBD2 (5 bases). V lost 0 bases to trimming and J lost 8 bases, with 14 bases between them. This CDR3 has 16 residues. The germline CDR1 and CDR2 sequences are ENHRY and SYGVKD. CDR3 protein: CAISESAGMKPNVLTF. CDR3 bases: TGTGCCATCAGTGAGTCGGCGGGTATGAAGCCCAACGTCCTGACTTTC.

V gene TRBV5-1 combines with J gene TRBJ2-2, with 9 bases matching TRBD1. Trimming at V came to 4 bases and at J to 6 bases, leaving 7 bases not matched to a gene. The CDR3 spans 15 residues. Germline V gene sequence: CDR1 SGHRS, CDR2 YFSETQ. The CDR3, as DNA: TGCGCCAGCAGCGGGGACAGGGTCGGGGCCGGGGAGCTGTTTTTT. It encodes CASSGDRVGAGELFF.